This TCR beta chain was obtained from a study of shared clonotypes between healthy human individuals. Clones were read by immunoSEQ multiplex PCR, and TCRdb kept only the in-frame ones, dropping some. Of 1.5 million to 1.9 million clones listed, around 98% are singletons. CDR1 and CDR2 from the germline V gene are LNHDA and SQIVND (reference sequence). The CDR3 is 15 amino acids. The ends were cut back, 3 bases at V and 1 base at J, with 10 bases in the middle. This chain connects TRBV19 to TRBJ1-5; D remains unclear. The sample taken for sequencing was naive CD4+ T cells sorted from blood. The subset: CD45RA+ positively selected. The sequence was collected from a man aged 25-45 years in good health. CDR3 amino acids: CASSIVWGSNQPQHF. CDR3 DNA sequence: TGTGCCAGTAGTATTGTTTGGGGAAGCAATCAGCCCCAGCATTTT.